The 24 T cell receptor beta chains below all came from one sample that was sequenced in a study of regulatory T cells in long-lasting Graves disease. Libraries of TCR beta came from iRepertoire HTBI primers plus Arm-PCR of CDR3 regions. Using its own MiXCR run on the multiplex PCR reads, TCRdb lists one record per CDR3 protein. Seen here are some 500,000 distinct CDR3 sequences, 13% observed once, and the top ten hold over 7.5%. Time point: newly diagnosed GD, antithyroid drugs for less than 3 months. Preparation of the TCR library used RNA extracted from PBMCs. The sample was also linked to a second study, of T cells in Graves' hyperthyroidism and ophthalmopathy.

The specimen was peripheral blood mononuclear cells (PBMCs), collected at new diagnosis, from a patient treated with antithyroid drugs. The origin of the receptors is a man younger than 40 with Graves disease.

This clonotype was observed at least ten times. The chain links TRBV30 to TRBJ1-1; 8 bases fit TRBD1. This CDR3 region has 12 residues. Germline-derived CDR1 and CDR2 are GTSNPN and SVGIG (reference sequence). V was clipped by 5 bases and J by 4 bases; unmatched bases: 3. DNA of the CDR3: TGTGCCTGGGGACAGGGTGGCACTGAAGCTTTCTTT. Translation gives CAWGQGGTEAFF.

The chain is built from TRBV19 and TRBJ1-5, with 8 nucleotides matching TRBD1. Germline CDR1 is LNHDA and CDR2 is SQIVND (reference sequence). V gave up 1 base and J gave up 2 bases; unmatched junction bases: 19. This CDR3 comprises 21 residues. CDR3: CASSIGLWTGSSYGGNQPQHF. The CDR3 DNA reads as TGTGCCAGTAGTATAGGCCTCTGGACAGGGAGCTCCTATGGTGGCAATCAGCCCCAGCATTTT.

Only a few counts were recorded for this clonotype. This chain connects TRBV15 to TRBJ1-2; D gene unclear. Deletions cut 1 base from V and 8 bases from J, with 11 bases between. Germline V CDR1 and CDR2: LNHNV, YYDKDF (reference sequence). The CDR3 consists of 13 residues. DNA of the CDR3: TGTGCCACCAGCAGAGTTTCCCGGGGAGGCTACACCTTC. This sequence encodes CATSRVSRGGYTF.

This clonotype was detected only a few times. This chain joins TRBV13 and TRBJ2-1, with 14 bases identical to TRBD2. The J segment lost 8 bases and the V segment lost 3 bases, leaving 15 bases of the junction unmatched. Germline loops: CDR1 PRHDT, CDR2 FYEKMQ (reference sequence). The CDR3 has 19 amino acids. This CDR3 is CASSFIRLAGGPSRDEQFF. As DNA, the CDR3 is TGTGCCAGCAGCTTTATTCGACTAGCGGGAGGGCCGTCTAGAGATGAGCAGTTCTTC.

This sequence joins TRBV19 and TRBJ2-5; D perhaps matches TRBD1 (6 bases). The closer fit of TRBJ2-4 to the DNA end suggests the J call may be wrong. This CDR3 has 16 residues. Germline CDR1 is LNHDA and CDR2 is SQIVND (reference sequence). Written as DNA, the CDR3 is TGTGCCAGTAGTTACACAGGGTTACCATCCAAAAACATTCAGTACTTC. Translating it yields CASSYTGLPSKNIQYF.

The chain recombines TRBV19 with TRBJ1-2; D is uncertain. The V and J ends lost 5 bases and 4 bases respectively, with 17 bases between them. Germline V gene sequence: CDR1 LNHDA, CDR2 SQIVND (reference sequence). The CDR3 sequence is 15 residues long. The CDR3 sequence is CASSPTVERSYGYTF. CDR3 bases: TGTGCCAGTAGTCCCACGGTGGAGCGAAGCTATGGCTACACCTTC.

The CDR3 DNA reads as TGTGCCAGCAGCTCCACAGGGGCTAGCACAGATACGCAGTATTTT. As protein: CASSSTGASTDTQYF. The V and J genes are TRBV7-8 and TRBJ2-3; 7 bases map to TRBD1. The CDR3 runs 15 residues. V dropped 4 bases and J dropped 0; count of bases not matched to a gene: 4. Germline V lookup: CDR1 SGHVS, CDR2 FQNEAQ.

This clonotype was observed at least ten times. This rearrangement joins TRBV19 to TRBJ2-1; perhaps TRBD1 as D (5 bases). The V end was cut by 7 bases, the J end by 2 bases, with 12 bases between. Germline loops: CDR1 LNHDA, CDR2 SQIVND (reference sequence). The CDR3 is 14 residues long. The CDR3 nucleotides read TGTGCCAGTATGGGGCTAAATCCCTACAATGAGCAGTTCTTC. Translation: CASMGLNPYNEQFF. The entire variable domain, with the rest obtained from reference TRBV19 and TRBJ2-1, is as follows: DGGITQSPKYLFRKEGQNVTLSCEQNLNHDAMYWYRQDPGQGLRLIYYSQIVNDFQKGDIAEGYSVSREKKESFPLTVTSAQKNPTAFYLCASMGLNPYNEQFFGPGTRLTVL.

This clonotype has at least ten counts. This chain links TRBV6-5 with TRBJ1-5; perhaps TRBD1 as D (5 bases). Deletions cut 0 bases from V and 1 base from J, with 7 bases between. Germline assignment: CDR1 MNHEY and CDR2 SVGAGI. The CDR3 runs to 15 residues. CDR3 residues: CASSYSGGSNQPQHF. The CDR3 region has the DNA TGTGCCAGCAGTTACTCGGGGGGAAGCAATCAGCCCCAGCATTTT.

This clonotype was detected many times. CDR3 in amino acids: CASSLALSLQETQYF. The CDR3, as DNA: TGTGCCAGCAGCTTAGCGCTATCACTACAAGAGACCCAGTACTTC. The chain is built from TRBV7-9 and TRBJ2-5; D is uncertain. The CDR3 loop spans 15 amino acids. CDR1 and CDR2 (germline): SEHNR, FQNEAQ (reference sequence). V dropped 0 bases and J dropped 2 bases, with 10 bases sitting between them.

This clonotype was seen a handful of times. The chain recombines TRBV19 with TRBJ2-1; 9 bases line up with TRBD1. Germline loops: CDR1 LNHDA, CDR2 SQIVND (reference sequence). The length of the CDR3 is 15 residues. V lost 7 bases, J lost 4 bases, and 8 bases stayed unmatched. CDR3: CASKRDRALYNEQFF. The CDR3 bases are TGTGCCAGTAAAAGGGACAGGGCGCTATACAATGAGCAGTTCTTC.

This clonotype was counted a few times. J is TRBJ1-6 and V is TRBV18; tentatively, D is TRBD1 (5 bases). The V end was cut by 3 bases, the J end by 6 bases, with 18 bases between. The germline gives CDR1 KGHSH, CDR2 LQKENI. CDR3 length equals 17 residues. In DNA form, the CDR3 reads TGTGCCAGCTCACCGAAAGCCGGGACCGCAATTAATTCACCCCTCCACTTT. Amino acid sequence: CASSPKAGTAINSPLHF.

This clonotype was detected a few times. The chain uses TRBV5-1 and TRBJ1-3; possibly TRBD1 for D (6 bases). V dropped 4 bases and J dropped 5 bases, with 16 bases sitting between them. The CDR3 runs 15 residues. In germline, CDR1 is SGHRS, CDR2 YFSETQ. CDR3 nucleotides: TGCGCCAGCAGCCTGCTCTCGGACAGAAGAAACACCATATATTTT. It translates to CASSLLSDRRNTIYF.

The chain carries TRBV18 and TRBJ2-1; D remains ambiguous. Germline-derived CDR1 and CDR2 are KGHSH and LQKENI. V lost 1 base, J lost 1 base, and 14 bases lay in between. The CDR3 loop spans 17 amino acids. The CDR3 coding sequence is TGTGCCAGCTCACCACGGTTGCGCGGCCAATCCTACAATGAGCAGTTCTTC. It translates to CASSPRLRGQSYNEQFF.

This clonotype was seen many times. The V call is TRBV7-8, the J call TRBJ2-2, with 10 positions matching TRBD2. The CDR3 is 16 residues long. V lost 2 bases and J lost 3; bases outside the gene matches: 3. Per the germline V gene, CDR1 is SGHVS and CDR2 is FQNEAQ. CDR3 DNA sequence: TGTGCCAGCAGCTTACTAGCGGGGGATTACACCGGGGAGCTGTTTTTT. It codes for CASSLLAGDYTGELFF. The variable domain in full, with the rest retrieved from reference TRBV7-8 and TRBJ2-2, is GAGVSQSPRYKVAKRGQDVALRCDPISGHVSLFWYQQALGQGPEFLTYFQNEAQLDKSGLPSDRFFAERPEGSVSTLKIQRTQQEDSAVYLCASSLLAGDYTGELFFGEGSRLTVL.

This clonotype was counted at least ten times. This sequence joins TRBV11-3 and TRBJ2-3; the match to TRBD2 covers 13 bases. The ends lost 5 bases at V and 3 bases at J; junction bases unmatched: 5. Germline values: CDR1 SGHNT, CDR2 YENEEA. The CDR3 has 16 amino acids. The CDR3 sequence: CASSPGLAGLTDTQYF. The CDR3 coding sequence is TGTGCCAGCAGCCCGGGACTAGCGGGACTAACAGATACGCAGTATTTT.

This clonotype was picked up many times. The rearrangement joins TRBV2 to TRBJ2-1, with D maybe TRBD2 (7 bases). The V gene's germline CDR1 is SNHLY and CDR2 FYNNEI. With 7 bases removed from V and 8 bases from J, the gap between germline ends came to 21 bases. This CDR3 contains 15 residues. CDR3 region: CASTEGGLKADEQFF. In nucleotides, the CDR3 is TGTGCCAGCACCGAGGGGGGACTAAAAGCCGATGAGCAGTTCTTC.

The chain carries TRBV12-3 or TRBV12-4 and TRBJ2-1, with 7 bases identical to TRBD2. This CDR3 is built from 16 residues. V trimming: 10 bases; J trimming: 4 bases; junction bases outside the gene matches: 16. Here the CDR3 DNA reads TGTGCCATCCAGATTTCCCAGCTAGCGGAGTACAATGAGCAGTTCTTC. It is translated as CAIQISQLAEYNEQFF.

The chain recombines TRBV30 with TRBJ1-6; D unresolved. CDR1 and CDR2 (germline): GTSNPN, SVGIG (reference sequence). This CDR3 contains 13 residues. Trimming took off 2 bases at V and 9 bases at J, with 11 bases between the two ends. The CDR3 region is CAWSSMGSSPLHF. DNA of the CDR3: TGTGCCTGGAGTTCGATGGGGTCTTCACCCCTCCACTTT.

This clonotype was seen at least ten times. The chain joins TRBV12-3 or TRBV12-4 to TRBJ2-1; D may be TRBD2 (6 bases). The ends were cut back, 6 bases at V and 2 bases at J, with 17 bases in the middle. This CDR3 has 16 residues. CDR3 amino acids: CASSPLGSGTYNEQFF. The CDR3, as DNA: TGTGCCAGCAGCCCTCTTGGTAGCGGAACCTACAATGAGCAGTTCTTC.

This clonotype has a count of ten or more. This chain joins TRBV6-1 and TRBJ1-2; D is possibly TRBD1 (5 bases). Germline assignment: CDR1 MNHNS and CDR2 SASEGT. The CDR3 covers 12 residues. Deletions cut 6 bases from V and 6 bases from J, with 11 bases between. For the CDR3, the DNA is TGTGCCAGCAGCTCCCTGGGGGATGGCTACACCTTC. Protein: CASSSLGDGYTF.

This clonotype was found a few times. The J gene is TRBJ1-6, the V gene TRBV4-1; possibly TRBD1 for D (6 bases). The CDR3 spans 16 residues. In germline, CDR1 is MGHRA, CDR2 YSYEKL. V shed 4 bases and J shed 9 bases, with 19 bases lying between them. CDR3 sequence (DNA): TGCGCCAGCAGCCTCATTTTCCGGGACAATGGTTCACCCCTCCACTTT. This encodes CASSLIFRDNGSPLHF.

This clonotype appeared many times. The rearrangement uses TRBV5-1 and TRBJ2-3, with 8 bases aligning to TRBD2. Germline V gene lookup returns CDR1 SGHRS and CDR2 YFSETQ. With 4 bases clipped from V and 4 bases from J, the junction kept 5 bases outside the gene matches. The CDR3 has 14 residues. In DNA form, the CDR3 reads TGCGCCAGCAGCCAAATGACTAGCGCAGATACGCAGTATTTT. This encodes CASSQMTSADTQYF.

This clonotype was picked up many times. The chain uses TRBV27 and TRBJ2-3; D remains unclear. CDR1 and CDR2 from the germline V gene are MNHEY and SMNVEV (reference sequence). Trimming left V 6 bases short and J 3 bases short, with 10 bases between. The CDR3 extends over 13 amino acids. The CDR3 here is CASRPVETDTQYF. In DNA, the CDR3 is TGTGCCAGCAGGCCAGTTGAGACAGATACGCAGTATTTT.